This TCR beta chain appears in the sequencing data of a study of blood T cell repertoires in COVID-19. Study background: Sites in the United States, Italy and Spain provided acute and convalescent COVID-19 samples. T cells, B-cell-depleted T cells, or PBMCs provided the cDNA or gDNA that served as material.

In the original processing: Cell counts per sample came from amplifying reference gene primers. The table came from immunoSEQ multiplex PCR; TCRdb's copy has only in-frame clones and leaves some out. V, J and clone size reflect that table, while D and trimming were determined from the DNA. The sample yields over 50,000 clones, approximately 80% seen once. Germline V gene lookup returns CDR1 SGHTA and CDR2 FQGNSA. With 5 bases clipped from V and 0 bases from J, the junction kept 12 bases outside the gene matches. The CDR3 is made up of 17 amino acids. The clonotype comes from a human donor with active or convalescent COVID-19. The donor label of this sample is uncertain. The chain recombines TRBV7-2 with TRBJ2-7; 8 bases align to TRBD1. The source material was peripheral blood. The CDR3 loop reads CASSTRTGPDLSYEQYF. The CDR3 bases are TGTGCCAGCAGCACTAGGACAGGGCCAGACCTCTCCTACGAGCAGTACTTC.